Following are 25 T cell receptor beta chains from one sample sequenced in a study of OX40 agonist ivuxolimab in advanced cancers. Clones were sequenced by immunoSEQ multiplex PCR, and TCRdb holds only the in-frame ones, with some missing. Counted here are about 60,000 clones, around nine tenths occurring once; the ten biggest clones make up roughly 0.99%. Sequenced here: CD4+ or CD8+ T cells sorted from blood, sampled in a trial of the OX40 agonist ivuxolimab. The receptors were gathered from an adult with an advanced solid tumor such as melanoma, head and neck, liver or kidney cancer.

This chain joins TRBV5-5 and TRBJ2-7; no clear D. Germline V gene sequence: CDR1 SGHKS, CDR2 YYEKEE (reference sequence). The V end lost 1 base, the J end lost 9 bases, and 11 bases lay between the germline ends. This CDR3 is 12 amino acids long. CDR3 nucleotide sequence: TGTGCCAGCAGCTTGTCACCCACGGGGCAGTACTTC. Residues: CASSLSPTGQYF.

This sequence joins TRBV5-5 and TRBJ2-7; TRBD2 matches at 7 bases. The V segment lost 2 bases and the J segment 2 bases; nucleotides outside the gene matches: 7. From germline, CDR1 is SGHKS and CDR2 YYEKEE (reference sequence). The CDR3 consists of 15 residues. In nucleotides, the CDR3 is TGTGCCAGCAGCTTTGGGGGGGACCCAACCTACGAGCAGTACTTC. Encoded protein: CASSFGGDPTYEQYF.

The chain carries TRBV2 and TRBJ1-5; possibly TRBD1 for D (5 bases). The germline gives CDR1 SNHLY, CDR2 FYNNEI. The CDR3 sequence is 15 residues long. The V end lost 0 bases, the J end lost 6 bases, and 12 bases lay between the germline ends. This CDR3 reads CASSEARGSRQPQHF. DNA for the CDR3: TGTGCCAGCAGTGAAGCGCGGGGGTCTCGTCAGCCCCAGCATTTT.

The rearrangement links TRBV28 to TRBJ1-2; tentative D call: TRBD1 (5 bases). The length of the CDR3 is 15 residues. The ends were cut back, 4 bases at V and 1 base at J, with 13 bases in the middle. The germline gives CDR1 MDHEN, CDR2 SYDVKM. CDR3 in DNA: TGTGCCAGCAGTTGGAGGGGCGAGGGTAACTATGGCTACACCTTC. Protein sequence: CASSWRGEGNYGYTF.

This chain joins TRBV7-2 and TRBJ2-7; weak D call: TRBD2 (6 bases). From germline, CDR1 is SGHTA and CDR2 FQGNSA. The CDR3 covers 17 residues. Trimming removed 1 base from V and 3 bases from J, with 19 bases in between. The CDR3 sequence: CASSLGISGQIGYEQYF. The CDR3 DNA reads as TGTGCCAGCAGCTTAGGTATTAGCGGCCAGATAGGCTACGAGCAGTACTTC.

The chain uses TRBV21-1 and TRBJ1-4; the tabulated D call, TRBD1, remains unverified against the DNA. TRBV21-1 is annotated as a pseudogene. CDR3 length equals 14 residues. In nucleotides, the CDR3 is TGTGCCAGCAGCATCGCCGACAGGGGTGAAAAACTGTTTTTT. Its translation: CASSIADRGEKLFF.

V is TRBV19 and J is TRBJ2-5, with D unclear. Germline assignment: CDR1 LNHDA and CDR2 SQIVND (reference sequence). The V end lost 4 bases, the J end lost 0 bases, and 6 bases lay between the germline ends. The CDR3 is 13 residues long. CDR3 in amino acids: CASSSVYQETQYF. CDR3 nucleotides: TGTGCCAGTAGTAGTGTTTACCAAGAGACCCAGTACTTC. The full variable domain, with the rest looked up from reference TRBV19 and TRBJ2-5, is DGGITQSPKYLFRKEGQNVTLSCEQNLNHDAMYWYRQDPGQGLRLIYYSQIVNDFQKGDIAEGYSVSREKKESFPLTVTSAQKNPTAFYLCASSSVYQETQYFGPGTRLLVL.

This clone was counted only a few times. This chain joins TRBV5-1 and TRBJ1-3; 8 bases align to TRBD1. CDR1 and CDR2 from the germline V gene are SGHRS and YFSETQ. Losses at the gene ends were 4 bases for V and 4 bases for J; bases not matched to a gene: 7. This CDR3 region has 15 residues. CDR3: CASSPTGAGGNTIYF. As DNA, the CDR3 is TGCGCCAGCAGCCCGACAGGGGCTGGAGGAAACACCATATATTTT.

In this sample, this clone turned up once. V usage is TRBV5-5 and J usage is TRBJ1-1; TRBD1 might be the D (6 bases). The CDR3 length is 15 residues. V was shortened by 4 bases and J by 4 bases, with 17 bases between the two germline ends. CDR1 SGHKS and CDR2 YYEKEE come from the germline V gene (reference sequence). The CDR3 DNA reads TGTGCCAGCAGCAACCAAGGGGGTTACGGCACTGAAGCTTTCTTT. It encodes CASSNQGGYGTEAFF. The full variable domain, its missing parts supplied by reference TRBV5-5 and TRBJ1-1, is DAGVTQSPTHLIKTRGQQVTLRCSPISGHKSVSWYQQVLGQGPQFIFQYYEKEERGRGNFPDRFSARQFPNYSSELNVNALLLGDSALYLCASSNQGGYGTEAFFGQGTRLTVV.

The V and J genes are TRBV5-1 and TRBJ2-1; TRBD2 aligns across 12 bases. V was pared by 0 bases and J by 7 bases, with 8 bases of the junction left unmatched. CDR1 SGHRS and CDR2 YFSETQ come from the germline V gene. This CDR3 comprises 17 residues. The CDR3 sequence: CASSLAVGLAGGNEQFF. The CDR3, as DNA: TGCGCCAGCAGCTTGGCCGTAGGGCTAGCGGGAGGGAATGAGCAGTTCTTC.

The chain recombines TRBV28 with TRBJ1-5; 8 positions agree with TRBD1. CDR1 MDHEN and CDR2 SYDVKM come from the germline V gene. There are 15 residues in the CDR3. V trimming: 3 bases; J trimming: 6 bases; junction bases outside the gene matches: 7. The CDR3, as DNA: TGTGCCAGCAGTTTTCAGTCAGGGGGCGGTCAGCCCCAGCATTTT. It yields the protein CASSFQSGGGQPQHF.

The chain couples TRBV2 to TRBJ2-2; D gene ambiguous. The CDR3 consists of 13 residues. Germline loops: CDR1 SNHLY, CDR2 FYNNEI. Trimming shortened V by 8 bases and J by 3 bases, and 10 bases separated the two germline ends. As DNA, the CDR3 is TGTGCCAGCCGGAGCGACTACACCGGGGAGCTGTTTTTT. Translation gives CASRSDYTGELFF.

The genes are TRBV18 and TRBJ1-4; D uncertain. Trimming removed 6 bases at V and 5 bases at J, with 13 bases between. The CDR3 extends over 14 amino acids. Per germline, CDR1 KGHSH and CDR2 LQKENI. Here the CDR3 DNA reads TGTGCCAGCTCGCCCTTCGCGAAAAATGAAAAACTGTTTTTT. As protein: CASSPFAKNEKLFF.

The gene calls are TRBV6-1 and TRBJ2-3, with TRBD2 as a possible D gene (7 bases). Germline-derived CDR1 and CDR2 are MNHNS and SASEGT. Trimming left V 6 bases short and J 5 bases short, with 12 bases between. The CDR3 has 13 amino acids. This CDR3 reads CASRLRGGDTQYF. The CDR3 DNA reads as TGTGCCAGCAGGCTAAGGGGGGGAGATACGCAGTATTTT.

The chain uses TRBV7-2 and TRBJ2-4, with TRBD1 matching over 10 bases. This CDR3 contains 18 residues. V gave up 4 bases and J gave up 2 bases; unmatched junction bases: 11. Germline V gene data show CDR1 as SGHTA and CDR2 as FQGNSA. CDR3 sequence (DNA): TGTGCCAGCAGCTCTTTCACGACAGGGGGCCTGACCAAAAACATTCAGTACTTC. Translated, it gives CASSSFTTGGLTKNIQYF. Supplemented by reference TRBV7-2 and TRBJ2-4, the full variable domain reads GAGVSQSPSNKVTEKGKDVELRCDPISGHTALYWYRQSLGQGLEFLIYFQGNSAPDKSGLPSDRFSAERTGGSVSTLTIQRTQQEDSAVYLCASSSFTTGGLTKNIQYFGAGTRLSVL.

The J gene is TRBJ2-1, the V gene TRBV6-5; D gene uncertain. The germline V and J ends were trimmed by 2 bases and 1 base, with 6 bases remaining between them. CDR1 is MNHEY, CDR2 SVGAGI, per germline. This CDR3 has 14 amino acids. In DNA form, the CDR3 reads TGTGCCAGCAGTTACGGTGAATCCTACAATGAGCAGTTCTTC. Encoded protein: CASSYGESYNEQFF.

The chain couples TRBV7-2 to TRBJ2-1, with D possibly being TRBD2 (5 bases). This CDR3 contains 16 residues. V lost 1 base to trimming and J lost 2 bases, with 12 bases between them. Looked up from germline, CDR1 is SGHTA and CDR2 is FQGNSA. DNA of the CDR3: TGTGCCAGCAGCTTAGTTGGCGGGCCAACCTACAATGAGCAGTTCTTC. Its translation is CASSLVGGPTYNEQFF. Looking up the rest from reference TRBV7-2 and TRBJ2-1 gives the full variable domain: GAGVSQSPSNKVTEKGKDVELRCDPISGHTALYWYRQSLGQGLEFLIYFQGNSAPDKSGLPSDRFSAERTGGSVSTLTIQRTQQEDSAVYLCASSLVGGPTYNEQFFGPGTRLTVL.

The chain is built from TRBV19 and TRBJ2-2, with TRBD2 matching over 7 bases. Trimming at V came to 11 bases and at J to 2 bases, leaving 20 bases not matched to a gene. Germline lookup yields CDR1 LNHDA and CDR2 SQIVND (reference sequence). There are 18 residues in the CDR3. CDR3 nucleotide sequence: TGTGCCTCTCGGAGGTGGCGGCGGGGGAGAGGAAACACCGGGGAGCTGTTTTTT. Encoded protein: CASRRWRRGRGNTGELFF.

V and J are TRBV14 and TRBJ2-7, with TRBD2 as a possible D gene (6 bases). The CDR3 contains 15 residues. From germline, CDR1 is SGHDN and CDR2 FVKESK. V was shortened by 5 bases and J by 0 bases, with 14 bases between the two germline ends. CDR3 region: CASSDSGGSSYEQYF. The CDR3 DNA reads as TGTGCCAGCAGCGATAGCGGAGGGAGCTCCTACGAGCAGTACTTC.

This sequence joins TRBV5-1 and TRBJ1-2; D is perhaps TRBD1 (5 bases). There are 14 residues in the CDR3. Trimming left V 4 bases short and J 4 bases short, with 14 bases between. Per the germline V gene, CDR1 is SGHRS and CDR2 is YFSETQ. In DNA, the CDR3 is TGCGCCAGCAGCCGGGACGTCGGATCCTATGGCTACACCTTC. Residues: CASSRDVGSYGYTF. The complete variable domain, with remaining parts taken from reference TRBV5-1 and TRBJ1-2, reads KAGVTQTPRYLIKTRGQQVTLSCSPISGHRSVSWYQQTPGQGLQFLFEYFSETQRNKGNFPGRFSGRQFSNSRSEMNVSTLELGDSALYLCASSRDVGSYGYTFGSGTRLTVV.

This chain connects TRBV10-3 to TRBJ1-1, with 9 bases matching TRBD1. This CDR3 comprises 16 residues. V gave up 6 bases and J gave up 3 bases; unmatched junction bases: 11. Per the germline V gene, CDR1 is ENHRY and CDR2 is SYGVKD. The CDR3 DNA reads as TGTGCCATCAGAGTAGGATCGACAGGGGGGCACACTGAAGCTTTCTTT. It codes for CAIRVGSTGGHTEAFF.

The genes are TRBV6-5 and TRBJ2-7; 7 nucleotides agree with TRBD1. CDR1 and CDR2 (germline): MNHEY, SVGAGI. The CDR3 runs to 14 residues. The V and J ends lost 3 bases and 5 bases, in that order; junction bases with no gene match: 7. The CDR3 loop is CASSYGDRADEQYF. The CDR3 DNA reads as TGTGCCAGCAGTTATGGAGACAGGGCGGACGAGCAGTACTTC.

This chain joins TRBV10-1 and TRBJ2-2; D gene ambiguous. The V gene lost 3 bases and the J gene lost 0 bases, with 11 bases spanning the gap. CDR1 is WNHNN and CDR2 is SYGVQD in the germline V gene (reference sequence). The CDR3 sequence is 16 residues long. CDR3 sequence: CASSDGMTPNTGELFF. The CDR3 nucleotides are TGCGCCAGCAGTGACGGAATGACGCCGAACACCGGGGAGCTGTTTTTT.

The chain couples TRBV7-2 to TRBJ1-1, with D unresolved. V lost 5 bases and J 3 bases, leaving 13 bases between the germline ends. The CDR3 runs to 14 residues. Germline CDR1 reads SGHTA; CDR2 reads FQGNSA. The CDR3 loop is CASSAAPGDTEAFF. In DNA form, the CDR3 reads TGTGCCAGCAGCGCGGCCCCCGGGGACACTGAAGCTTTCTTT. The full variable domain, completed using reference TRBV7-2 and TRBJ1-1, is GAGVSQSPSNKVTEKGKDVELRCDPISGHTALYWYRQSLGQGLEFLIYFQGNSAPDKSGLPSDRFSAERTGGSVSTLTIQRTQQEDSAVYLCASSAAPGDTEAFFGQGTRLTVV.

Only one count was recorded for this clone. V gene TRBV4-3 combines with J gene TRBJ2-6; D ambiguous. Germline CDR1 and CDR2: LGHNA and YSLEER. This CDR3 region has 20 residues. V was shortened by 1 base and J by 2 bases, with 21 bases between the two germline ends. The CDR3 sequence: CASSQVTTTWAPAGANVLTF. The CDR3 DNA follows: TGCGCCAGCAGCCAAGTCACTACCACCTGGGCCCCAGCTGGGGCCAACGTCCTGACTTTC.